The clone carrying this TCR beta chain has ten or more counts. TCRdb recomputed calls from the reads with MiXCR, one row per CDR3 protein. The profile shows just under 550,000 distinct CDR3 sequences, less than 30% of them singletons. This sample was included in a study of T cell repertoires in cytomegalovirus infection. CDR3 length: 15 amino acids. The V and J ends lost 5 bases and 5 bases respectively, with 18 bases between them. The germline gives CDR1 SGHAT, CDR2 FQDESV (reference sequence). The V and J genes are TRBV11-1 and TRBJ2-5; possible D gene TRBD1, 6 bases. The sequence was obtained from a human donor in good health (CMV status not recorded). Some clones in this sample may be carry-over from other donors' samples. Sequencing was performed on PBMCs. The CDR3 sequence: CASSANRDFLETQYF. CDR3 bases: TGTGCCAGCAGCGCTAACAGGGATTTTCTTGAGACCCAGTACTTC.